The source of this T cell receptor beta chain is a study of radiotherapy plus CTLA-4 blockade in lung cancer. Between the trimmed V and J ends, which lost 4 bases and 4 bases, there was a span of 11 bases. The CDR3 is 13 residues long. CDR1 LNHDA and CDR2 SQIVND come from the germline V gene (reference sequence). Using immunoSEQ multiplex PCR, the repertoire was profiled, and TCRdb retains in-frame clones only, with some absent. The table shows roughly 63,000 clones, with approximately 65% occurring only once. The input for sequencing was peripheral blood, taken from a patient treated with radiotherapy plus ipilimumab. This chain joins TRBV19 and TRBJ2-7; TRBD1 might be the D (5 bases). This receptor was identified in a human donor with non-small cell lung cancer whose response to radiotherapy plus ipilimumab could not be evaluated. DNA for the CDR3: TGTGCCAGTAGTACCCCAGGGCGGTACGAGCAGTACTTC. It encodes CASSTPGRYEQYF.